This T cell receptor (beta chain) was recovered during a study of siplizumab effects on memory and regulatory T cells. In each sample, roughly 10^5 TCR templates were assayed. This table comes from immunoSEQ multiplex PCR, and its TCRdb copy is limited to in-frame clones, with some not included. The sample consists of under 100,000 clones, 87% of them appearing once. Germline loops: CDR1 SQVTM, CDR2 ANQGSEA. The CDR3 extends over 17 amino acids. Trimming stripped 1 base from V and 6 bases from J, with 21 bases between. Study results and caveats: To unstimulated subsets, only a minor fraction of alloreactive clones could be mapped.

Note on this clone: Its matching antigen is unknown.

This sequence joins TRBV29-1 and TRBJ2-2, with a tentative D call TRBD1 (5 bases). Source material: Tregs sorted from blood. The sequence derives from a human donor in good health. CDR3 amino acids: CSVEVVRGHYGAGELFF. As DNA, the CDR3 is TGCAGCGTTGAAGTGGTTAGGGGTCATTACGGAGCCGGGGAGCTGTTTTTT.